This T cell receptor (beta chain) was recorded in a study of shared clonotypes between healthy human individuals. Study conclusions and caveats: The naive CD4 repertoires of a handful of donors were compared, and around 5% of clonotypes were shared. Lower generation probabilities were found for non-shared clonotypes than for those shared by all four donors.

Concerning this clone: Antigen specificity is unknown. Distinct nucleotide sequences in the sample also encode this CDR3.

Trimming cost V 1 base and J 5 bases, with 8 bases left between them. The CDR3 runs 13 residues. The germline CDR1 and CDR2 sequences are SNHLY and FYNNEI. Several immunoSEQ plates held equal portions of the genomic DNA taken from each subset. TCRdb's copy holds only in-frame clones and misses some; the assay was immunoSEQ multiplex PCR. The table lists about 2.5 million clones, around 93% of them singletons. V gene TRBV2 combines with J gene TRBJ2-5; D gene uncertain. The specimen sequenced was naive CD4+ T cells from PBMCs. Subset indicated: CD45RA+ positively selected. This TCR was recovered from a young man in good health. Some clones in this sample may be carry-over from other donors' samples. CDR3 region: CASSEGGRETQYF. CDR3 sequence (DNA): TGTGCCAGCAGTGAAGGGGGTCGGGAGACCCAGTACTTC. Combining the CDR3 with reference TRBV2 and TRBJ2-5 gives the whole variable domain EPEVTQTPSHQVTQMGQEVILRCVPISNHLYFYWYRQILGQKVEFLVSFYNNEISEKSEIFDDQFSVERPDGSNFTLKIRSTKLEDSAMYFCASSEGGRETQYFGPGTRLLVL.